This T cell receptor beta chain emerged from a study of T cells in tuberculosis. Study-wide context: A South African cohort included IGRA-negative adolescents, latently infected IGRA-positive adolescents and adults with active tuberculosis.

TCRdb's table, derived via immunoSEQ multiplex PCR, lists solely in-frame clones and lacks some. The sample carries 45,000 or so clones, 90% to 95% recorded once. This clonotype originated in a donor between 10 and 35 years old with latent tuberculosis or without tuberculosis infection. Sequencing was done on a sample of PBMCs.

CDR3 amino acids: CASSSDRGEKLFF. The CDR3 coding sequence is TGTGCCAGCTCATCGGACAGGGGGGAAAAACTGTTTTTT. V and J are TRBV18 and TRBJ1-4, with 10 bases fitting TRBD1. Germline V lookup: CDR1 KGHSH, CDR2 LQKENI. This CDR3 spans 13 amino acids. V shed 5 bases and J 8 bases; nucleotides not matched to a gene: 2.